This paragraph covers one T cell receptor (beta chain) sequence. A single count supports this clone. Its cognate antigen has yet to be identified. The input lacks base qualities; no much larger clone sits a single base away. The CDR3 regions of human TCRbeta chains were analyzed by immunosequencing. In the authors' own workflow: TCRs in the repertoires were matched against a reference library of SARS-CoV-2-specific TCRs that had been generated with the MIRA antigen-specificity platform. Breadth meant the fraction of unique TCRs that were SARS-CoV-2-associated, whereas depth meant the fraction of total T cells that were SARS-CoV-2-associated. Using the MIRA data, each spike-specific TCR was mapped to the spike region that the TCR reacts to and placed in a CD4 or CD8 class. Log10-transformed breadth and depth values were compared by one-way ANOVA with Sidak's multiple comparisons tests. TCRdb re-hosts the immuneACCESS table, in-frame sequences only. Its copies lack some clones; in the studies checked, an unresolved V gene accounts for under half of them, and the cause for the rest is not known. V, J and clone size were drawn from that table, and D and trimming were deduced from the DNA. The sample table records 150,000 or so clones; about 91% of these occur just once. 1% to 1.5% of the sample is taken by the ten largest.

The time point label corresponds to: about 28 days (+/-7) after the second vaccine dose. Because spike-specific TCR depth and breadth did not differ between the two schedules, AZD1222 recipients who got a second dose at roughly 4 weeks were pooled with those who got a second dose at roughly 12 weeks. Vaccinee samples were obtained from the UK trials COV001 and COV002, which included a single-blind randomized controlled phase 2/3 trial of AZD1222 (ChAdOx1 nCoV-19) in healthy adults. For TCRbeta chain sequencing, PBMC samples were collected from trial participants at day 0 and at day 28 after the second dose. The data are from a study of T cell responses to AZD1222 COVID-19 vaccine (dated by TCRdb to the early 2020s). At the level of the whole study: TCR sequencing was performed for approximately 240 trial participants, of whom some 200 were given two doses of AZD1222 and some 26 were given two doses of MenACWY control vaccine. Trial participants were enrolled into age subgroups of 18-55, 56-69 and 70-plus years, which contained about 150, 27 and 61 TCR-sequenced participants, respectively. Findings and caveats that apply to the study as a whole: The 56-69-year group was small, and its depth increase did not reach significance, likely because of low power. After two AZD1222 doses, spike-specific TCR breadth and depth were significantly higher than at day 0 and than in MenACWY recipients. No day 14 peak-response samples were available, so repertoires were characterized only after the peak T cell response. Reportedly, almost half of the unique spike-specific TCRs recognized epitopes lying outside the regions that are mutated in the B.1.351 and B.1.1.7 variants. Participants were mostly white British and included more females than males, and it was suggested by the authors that clonal diversity may have been underestimated. CD4 TCRs associated with the vaccine covered the entire spike protein, and the dominant responses were in regions 160-218 and 743-854. Only five or six AZD1222 recipients were SARS-CoV-2 seropositive at baseline, limiting conclusions about previously exposed vaccinees.

The CDR3, from cysteine to phenylalanine, totals 12 residues. Left in the record is the CDR3 DNA by itself, 36 bases read in frame from the first base. V was cut back by 0 bases and J by 6 bases, leaving a gap of 4 bases between them. CDR1 KGHSH and CDR2 LQKENI were looked up in the germline V gene. The source was peripheral blood, collected 28 days after the second AZD1222 dose. The chain is made from TRBV18 and TRBJ2-3; too little of a D gene remains to name it. This TCR was recovered from an adult who received the AZD1222 COVID-19 vaccine. The CDR3 is CASSPPPDTQYF. The nucleotides read TGTGCCAGCTCACCACCCCCGGATACGCAGTATTTT.